Listed below are T cell receptor beta chains from one sample, sequenced in a study of Tregs in tolerant kidney transplant recipients. Assay used: immunoSEQ multiplex PCR; TCRdb lists only in-frame clones, some missing. In the table there are just under 45,000 clones, roughly 95% of which are singletons. Their cognate antigens are unknown. The sample was Tregs from blood cultured with allogeneic cells. Every receptor here comes from a human donor in good health. Each CDR3 is given with its conserved first and last residue. Each record gives: V gene, J gene, D gene, clone size, CDR3 protein, CDR3 DNA. D genes are given only for firm matches. Clone size is given for some rows only: seen once, a few or many times, or a class if the clone is expanded.

>TRBV5-5|TRBJ2-3|TRBD2|-
CASSGRLAGGTDTQYF
TGTGCCAGCAGCGGTCGACTAGCGGGAGGCACAGATACGCAGTATTTT
>TRBV5-1|TRBJ2-1|-|-
CASSLRNYNEQFF
TGCGCCAGCAGCTTGAGGAATTACAATGAGCAGTTCTTC
>TRBV5-1|TRBJ1-6|-|-
CASSLTGHVNSPLHF
TGCGCCAGCAGCTTGACGGGACATGTGAATTCACCCCTCCACTTT
>TRBV11-2|TRBJ2-3|TRBD2|-
CASSTGLAGVSSDTQYF
TGTGCCAGCAGCACGGGACTAGCGGGAGTCTCCTCAGATACGCAGTATTTT
>TRBV18|TRBJ2-5|-|-
CASSETAKGETQYF
TGTGCCAGCTCAGAAACAGCAAAAGGAGAGACCCAGTACTTC
>TRBV18|TRBJ1-1|-|-
CASSQQIERTEAFF
TGTGCCAGCTCACAGCAGATTGAGCGAACTGAAGCTTTCTTT
>TRBV6-6|TRBJ2-7|-|-
CASSYSKGSYEQYF
TGTGCCAGCAGTTACTCGAAGGGCAGCTACGAGCAGTACTTC
>TRBV5-4|TRBJ2-1|-|-
CASSLGGAMLEQFF
TGTGCCAGCAGCTTGGGGGGGGCAATGCTTGAGCAGTTCTTC
>TRBV19|TRBJ1-5|-|-
CASRVLGPYNQPQHF
TGTGCCAGTAGGGTTCTCGGGCCCTACAATCAGCCCCAGCATTTT
>TRBV7-9|TRBJ1-1|TRBD1|-
CASSLGDRGQRNTEAFF
TGTGCCAGCAGCTTAGGGGACAGGGGGCAGAGGAACACTGAAGCTTTCTTT
>TRBV5-1|TRBJ2-6|-|-
CASSTLTPPGANVLTF
TGCGCCAGCAGCACCCTGACACCACCTGGGGCCAACGTCCTGACTTTC
>TRBV11-1|TRBJ2-7|TRBD2|once
CASSLGLAGTYEQYF
TGTGCCAGCAGCTTGGGACTAGCGGGCACCTACGAGCAGTACTTC
>TRBV19|TRBJ2-3|-|-
CASRPQGLHTDTQYF
TGTGCCAGTAGACCACAGGGTCTCCACACAGATACGCAGTATTTT
>TRBV9|TRBJ2-7|TRBD2|-
CASSPPRGGGFGEQYF
TGTGCCAGCAGCCCGCCCCGGGGCGGGGGGTTCGGCGAGCAGTACTTC
>TRBV10-2|TRBJ1-5|-|-
CASSEGGQWGQPQHF
TGCGCCAGCAGTGAGGGGGGGCAGTGGGGTCAGCCCCAGCATTTT
>TRBV13|TRBJ2-7|TRBD1|-
CASSLAGTGGISYEQYF
TGTGCCAGCAGCTTAGCCGGGACAGGGGGCATCTCCTACGAGCAGTACTTC
>TRBV4-2|TRBJ1-1|-|-
CASSQRWTSMNTEAFF
TGTGCCAGCAGCCAACGCTGGACGTCGATGAACACTGAAGCTTTCTTT
>TRBV5-5|TRBJ2-2|-|-
CASSIRANTGELFF
TGTGCCAGCAGCATTCGGGCCAACACCGGGGAGCTGTTTTTT
>TRBV19|TRBJ2-1|TRBD2|-
CASSIWRGNSYNEQFF
TGTGCCAGTAGTATCTGGCGGGGGAACTCCTACAATGAGCAGTTCTTC
>TRBV6-6|TRBJ2-7|-|-
CASSYSGGGSYEQYF
TGTGCCAGCAGTTACTCGGGAGGGGGTTCCTACGAGCAGTACTTC
>TRBV5-1|TRBJ2-3|TRBD2|-
CASTARTSGGLTDTQYF
TGCGCCAGCACCGCCCGGACTAGCGGGGGACTCACAGATACGCAGTATTTT
>TRBV6-6|TRBJ2-7|-|once
CASSSPIGEQYF
TGTGCCAGCAGTTCTCCAATTGGCGAGCAGTACTTC
>TRBV6-6|TRBJ1-6|-|-
CASSYQQGANSPLHF
TGTGCCAGCAGTTACCAACAGGGAGCAAATTCACCCCTCCACTTT
>TRBV11-1|TRBJ2-7|TRBD1|-
CASSWYSGQGFIDEQYF
TGTGCCAGCAGCTGGTACTCGGGACAGGGGTTTATCGACGAGCAGTACTTC
>TRBV5-6|TRBJ2-5|TRBD2|few
CASSLSGGETQYF
TGTGCCAGCAGCTTGTCGGGGGGAGAGACCCAGTACTTC